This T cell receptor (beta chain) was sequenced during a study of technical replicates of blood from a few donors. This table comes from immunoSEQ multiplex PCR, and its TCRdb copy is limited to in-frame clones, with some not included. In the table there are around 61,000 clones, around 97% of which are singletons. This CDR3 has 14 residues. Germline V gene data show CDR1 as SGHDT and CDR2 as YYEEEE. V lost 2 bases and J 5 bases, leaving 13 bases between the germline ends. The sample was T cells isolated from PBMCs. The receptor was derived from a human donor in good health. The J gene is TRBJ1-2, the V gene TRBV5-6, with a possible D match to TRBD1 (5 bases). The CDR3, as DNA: TGTGCCAGCAGCTTCATCGGGGACTCGTATGGCTACACCTTC. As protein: CASSFIGDSYGYTF. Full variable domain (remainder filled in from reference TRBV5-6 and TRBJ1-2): DAGVTQSPTHLIKTRGQQVTLRCSPKSGHDTVSWYQQALGQGPQFIFQYYEEEERQRGNFPDRFSGHQFPNYSSELNVNALLLGDSALYLCASSFIGDSYGYTFGSGTRLTVV.